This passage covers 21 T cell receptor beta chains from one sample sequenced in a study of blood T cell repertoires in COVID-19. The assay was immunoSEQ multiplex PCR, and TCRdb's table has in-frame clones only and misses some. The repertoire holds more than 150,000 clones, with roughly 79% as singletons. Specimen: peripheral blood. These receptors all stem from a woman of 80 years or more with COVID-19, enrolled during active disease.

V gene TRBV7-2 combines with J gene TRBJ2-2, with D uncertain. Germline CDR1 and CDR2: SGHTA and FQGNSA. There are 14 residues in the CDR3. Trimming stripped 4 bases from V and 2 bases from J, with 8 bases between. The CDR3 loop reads CASSSRVNTGELFF. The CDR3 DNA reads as TGTGCCAGCAGCTCCCGCGTAAACACCGGGGAGCTGTTTTTT.

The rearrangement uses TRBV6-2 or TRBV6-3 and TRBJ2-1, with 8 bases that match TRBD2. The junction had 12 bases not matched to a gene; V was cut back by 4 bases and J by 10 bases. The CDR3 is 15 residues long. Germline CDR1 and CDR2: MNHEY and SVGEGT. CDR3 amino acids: CASSSGGAAEWEQFF. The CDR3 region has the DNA TGTGCCAGCAGTTCCGGGGGGGCAGCGGAATGGGAGCAGTTCTTC.

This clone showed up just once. CDR3 protein: CASSSPGLAGWKDTQYF. CDR3 sequence (DNA): TGTGCCAGCAGTTCTCCCGGACTAGCGGGATGGAAAGATACGCAGTATTTT. This chain joins TRBV28 and TRBJ2-3; 12 positions match TRBD2. CDR3 length equals 17 residues. The J segment lost 5 bases and the V segment lost 4 bases, leaving 10 bases of the junction unmatched. Germline V lookup: CDR1 MDHEN, CDR2 SYDVKM.

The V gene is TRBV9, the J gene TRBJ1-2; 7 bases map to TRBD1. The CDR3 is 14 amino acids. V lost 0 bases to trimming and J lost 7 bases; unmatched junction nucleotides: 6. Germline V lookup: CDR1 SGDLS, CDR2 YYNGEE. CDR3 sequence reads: CASSVDVQGLGYTF. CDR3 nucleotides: TGTGCCAGCAGCGTAGATGTACAGGGGCTTGGCTACACCTTC.

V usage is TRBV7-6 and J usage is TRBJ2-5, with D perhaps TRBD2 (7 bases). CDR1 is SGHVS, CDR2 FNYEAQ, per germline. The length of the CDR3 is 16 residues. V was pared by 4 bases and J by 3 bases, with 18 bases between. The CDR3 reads CASSSLRGLAEETQYF. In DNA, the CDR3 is TGTGCCAGCAGCTCACTCCGGGGGCTAGCGGAAGAGACCCAGTACTTC.

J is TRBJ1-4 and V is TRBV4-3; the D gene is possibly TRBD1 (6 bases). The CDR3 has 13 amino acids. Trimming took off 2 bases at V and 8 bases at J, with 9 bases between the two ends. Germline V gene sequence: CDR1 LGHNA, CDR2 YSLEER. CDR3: CASSQYRVEKLFF. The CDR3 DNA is TGCGCCAGCAGCCAATACAGGGTCGAAAAACTGTTTTTT.

The CDR3 spells CASNQDRELSTDTQYF. The CDR3 nucleotides are TGTGCCAGTAATCAGGACAGGGAACTCAGCACAGATACGCAGTATTTT. V and J are TRBV19 and TRBJ2-3, with 8 bases matching TRBD1. With V trimmed by 7 bases and J by 0 bases, 9 bases remained unmatched. The CDR3 runs to 16 residues. Germline V lookup: CDR1 LNHDA, CDR2 SQIVND (reference sequence).

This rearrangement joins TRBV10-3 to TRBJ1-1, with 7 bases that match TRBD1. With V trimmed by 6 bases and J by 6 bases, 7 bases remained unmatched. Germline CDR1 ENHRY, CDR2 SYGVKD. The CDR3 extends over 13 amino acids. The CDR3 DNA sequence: TGTGCCATCAGCCGGGGGCAGGGGGCTGAAGCTTTCTTT. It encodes CAISRGQGAEAFF.

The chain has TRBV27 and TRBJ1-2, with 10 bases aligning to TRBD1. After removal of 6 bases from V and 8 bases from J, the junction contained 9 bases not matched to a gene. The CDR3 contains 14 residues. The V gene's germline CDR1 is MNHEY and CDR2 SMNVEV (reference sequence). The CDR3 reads CASSWDRGRRGYTF. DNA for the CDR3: TGTGCCAGCAGCTGGGACAGGGGACGTCGGGGCTACACCTTC.

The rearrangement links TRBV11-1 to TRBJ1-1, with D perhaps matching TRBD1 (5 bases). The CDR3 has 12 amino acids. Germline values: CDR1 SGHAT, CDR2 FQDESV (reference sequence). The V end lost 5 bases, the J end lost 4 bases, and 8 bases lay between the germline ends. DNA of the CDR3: TGTGCCAGCAGCGTGGGGGGCACTGAAGCTTTCTTT. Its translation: CASSVGGTEAFF.

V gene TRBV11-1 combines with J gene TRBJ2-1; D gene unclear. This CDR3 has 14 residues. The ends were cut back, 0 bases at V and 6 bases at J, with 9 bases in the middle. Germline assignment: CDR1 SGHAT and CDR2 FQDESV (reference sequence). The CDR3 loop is CASSLALTSNEQFF. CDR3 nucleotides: TGTGCCAGCAGCTTAGCCCTTACAAGCAATGAGCAGTTCTTC.

In nucleotides, the CDR3 is TGTGCCAGCAGTGACTCAGGGTTCACCGGGGAGCTGTTTTTT. Encoded protein: CASSDSGFTGELFF. The chain is built from TRBV25-1 and TRBJ2-2, with a weak D call TRBD1 (5 bases). The CDR3 is 14 residues long. The germline V gene encodes CDR1 MGHDK and CDR2 SYGVNS. Trimming stripped 3 bases from V and 4 bases from J, with 9 bases between. The variable domain in full, with the rest retrieved from reference TRBV25-1 and TRBJ2-2, is EADIYQTPRYLVIGTGKKITLECSQTMGHDKMYWYQQDPGMELHLIHYSYGVNSTEKGDLSSESTVSRIRTEHFPLTLESARPSHTSQYLCASSDSGFTGELFFGEGSRLTVL.

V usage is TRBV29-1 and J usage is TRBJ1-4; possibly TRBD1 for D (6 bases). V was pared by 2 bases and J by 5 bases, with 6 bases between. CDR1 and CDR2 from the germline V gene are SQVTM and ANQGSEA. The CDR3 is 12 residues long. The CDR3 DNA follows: TGCAGCGTTGAACAGGGGAATGAAAAACTGTTTTTT. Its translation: CSVEQGNEKLFF. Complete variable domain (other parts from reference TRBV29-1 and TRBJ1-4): SAVISQKPSRDICQRGTSLTIQCQVDSQVTMMFWYRQQPGQSLTLIATANQGSEATYESGFVIDKFPISRPNLTFSTLTVSNMSPEDSSIYLCSVEQGNEKLFFGSGTQLSVL.

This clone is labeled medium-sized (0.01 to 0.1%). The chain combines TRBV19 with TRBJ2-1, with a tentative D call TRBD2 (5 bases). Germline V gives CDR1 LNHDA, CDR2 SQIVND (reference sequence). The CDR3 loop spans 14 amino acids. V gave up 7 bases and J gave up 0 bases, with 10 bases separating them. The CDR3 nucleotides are TGTGCCAGTAACCGGGATAACTCCTACAATGAGCAGTTCTTC. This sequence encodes CASNRDNSYNEQFF. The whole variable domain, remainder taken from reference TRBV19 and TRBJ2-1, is DGGITQSPKYLFRKEGQNVTLSCEQNLNHDAMYWYRQDPGQGLRLIYYSQIVNDFQKGDIAEGYSVSREKKESFPLTVTSAQKNPTAFYLCASNRDNSYNEQFFGPGTRLTVL.

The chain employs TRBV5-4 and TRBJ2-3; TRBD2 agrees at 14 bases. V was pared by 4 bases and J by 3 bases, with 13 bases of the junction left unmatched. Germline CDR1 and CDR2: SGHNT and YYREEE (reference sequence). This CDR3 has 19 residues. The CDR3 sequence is CASSPLRLAGGPSTDTQYF. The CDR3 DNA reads TGTGCCAGCAGCCCACTCAGACTAGCGGGAGGGCCTTCTACAGATACGCAGTATTTT. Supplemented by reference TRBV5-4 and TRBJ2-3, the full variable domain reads ETGVTQSPTHLIKTRGQQVTLRCSSQSGHNTVSWYQQALGQGPQFIFQYYREEENGRGNFPPRFSGLQFPNYSSELNVNALELDDSALYLCASSPLRLAGGPSTDTQYFGPGTRLTVL.

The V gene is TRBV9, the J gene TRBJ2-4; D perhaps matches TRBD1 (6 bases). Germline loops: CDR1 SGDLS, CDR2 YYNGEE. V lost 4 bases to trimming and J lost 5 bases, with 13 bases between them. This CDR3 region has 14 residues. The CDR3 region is CASSYQGIENIQYF. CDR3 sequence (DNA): TGTGCCAGCAGCTATCAGGGGATCGAAAACATTCAGTACTTC.

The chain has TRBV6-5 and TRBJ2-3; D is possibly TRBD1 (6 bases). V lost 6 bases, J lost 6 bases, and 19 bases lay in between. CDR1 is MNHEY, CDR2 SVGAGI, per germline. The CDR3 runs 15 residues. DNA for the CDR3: TGTGCCAGCAGCGACGGGACACCTGATCTGGATACGCAGTATTTT. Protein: CASSDGTPDLDTQYF.

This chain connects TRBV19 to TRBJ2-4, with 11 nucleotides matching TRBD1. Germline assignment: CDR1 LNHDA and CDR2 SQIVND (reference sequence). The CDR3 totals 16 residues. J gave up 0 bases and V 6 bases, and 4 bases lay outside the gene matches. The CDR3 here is CASRDRGRGAKNIQYF. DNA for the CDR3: TGTGCCAGTAGGGACAGGGGGCGGGGAGCCAAAAACATTCAGTACTTC.

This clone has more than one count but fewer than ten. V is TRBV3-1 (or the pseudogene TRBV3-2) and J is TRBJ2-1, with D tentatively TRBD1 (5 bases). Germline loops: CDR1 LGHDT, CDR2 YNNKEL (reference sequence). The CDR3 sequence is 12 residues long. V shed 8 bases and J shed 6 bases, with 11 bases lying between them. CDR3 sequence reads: CASATVLNEQFF. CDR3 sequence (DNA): TGTGCCAGCGCGACAGTTCTCAATGAGCAGTTCTTC.

CDR3 region: CASSLEKNTEAFF. Written as DNA, the CDR3 is TGTGCCAGCTCACTGGAGAAGAACACTGAAGCTTTCTTT. The V and J genes are TRBV18 and TRBJ1-1; D ambiguous. CDR3 size: 13 residues. Per germline, CDR1 KGHSH and CDR2 LQKENI. V lost 4 bases, J lost 1 base, and 7 bases lay in between.

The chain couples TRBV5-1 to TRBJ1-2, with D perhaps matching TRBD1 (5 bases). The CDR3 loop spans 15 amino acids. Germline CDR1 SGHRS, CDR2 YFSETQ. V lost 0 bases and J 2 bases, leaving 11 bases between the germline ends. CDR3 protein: CASSLVVGPNYGYTF. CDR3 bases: TGCGCCAGCAGCTTGGTGGTGGGGCCAAACTATGGCTACACCTTC.